Sequencing of this T cell receptor beta chain was carried out in a study of regulatory T cells in long-lasting Graves disease. Study conclusions and caveats: Persistent Graves' patients showed less TCR diversity than newly diagnosed ones. It was peripheral blood alone, not thyroid tissue, that was studied. There were preferences for TRBV28, TRBJ1-2 and TRBJ2-5 in persistent disease.

The CDR3 consists of 14 residues. Germline V CDR1 and CDR2: LNHNV, YYDKDF (reference sequence). With 7 bases removed from V and 6 bases from J, the gap between germline ends came to 15 bases. To note about this clonotype: The antigen is unknown.

Investigators prepared the TCR beta libraries by applying iRepertoire HTBI primers and Arm-PCR of CDR3 regions. TCRdb analysed the multiplex PCR reads with MiXCR anew, one entry per CDR3 protein. In the table there are roughly 400,000 distinct CDR3 sequences, 20% to 25% of which are singletons. Indicated time point: persistent/refractory GD, antithyroid drugs over 5 years with positive TRAb. RNA isolated from PBMCs was used to make the TCR library. The receptor comes from a female donor with Graves disease. This chain links TRBV15 with TRBJ2-2; weak D call: TRBD2 (6 bases). Here the sequenced sample was peripheral blood mononuclear cells (PBMCs), taken when the disease was refractory, from a patient treated with antithyroid drugs. CDR3 DNA: TGTGCCACCAAATCCGGAGGGGCCCCCGGGGAGCTGTTTTTT. Its protein is CATKSGGAPGELFF.